Reported below is one T cell receptor (beta chain). This record comes from a study of technical replicates of blood from several donors. This CDR3 contains 15 residues. Germline lookup yields CDR1 MNHGY and CDR2 SVAAGI. The V and J ends lost 3 bases and 6 bases, in that order; junction bases with no gene match: 7. TCRdb keeps only in-frame clones here, not all; method: immunoSEQ multiplex PCR. This sample has 50,000 to 65,000 clones, with under 90% found just once. The sequence was collected from a human donor in good health. Some clones in this sample may be carry-over from other donors' samples. V usage is TRBV6-9 and J usage is TRBJ1-5; TRBD1 matches at 8 bases. Specimen: PBMCs. DNA for the CDR3: TGTGCCAGCAGTTACTACGGACAGGGTAGTCAGCCCCAGCATTTT. It yields the protein CASSYYGQGSQPQHF.